A selection of T cell receptor beta chains follows, all from one sample in a study of a mutant IDH1 vaccine in newly diagnosed glioma. Their antigens remain unidentified. Using immunoSEQ multiplex PCR, the repertoire was profiled, and TCRdb retains in-frame clones only, with some absent. The data hold about 48,000 clones, with approximately 80% observed a single time. The source was PBMCs, collected from a glioma patient whose treatment included an IDH1 peptide vaccine. Receptors originate from a man between 35 and 55 years old with glioma. Both conserved end residues are part of each CDR3. The D gene is left open where the match is weak. Clone size appears in some rows only: once, few, many, or a class for an expanded clone.

j_gene	abundance	d_gene	v_gene	CDR3nt	CDR3aa
TRBJ2-2	NA	NA	TRBV5-1	TGCGCCAGCAGCTGGGGTAACACCGGGGAGCTGTTTTTT	CASSWGNTGELFF
TRBJ2-7	NA	TRBD2	TRBV27	TGTGCCAGCGGCCCAGACCCGCGCAGGGCGGGGGGCTACGAGCAGTACTTC	CASGPDPRRAGGYEQYF
TRBJ1-1	NA	TRBD1	TRBV2	TGTGCCAGCAGTACGGGACAGGGGGTAGGTGAAGCTTTCTTT	CASSTGQGVGEAFF
TRBJ2-5	NA	NA	TRBV7-3	TGTGCCAGCAGCTTCGCGGGGTCCCAAGAGACCCAGTACTTC	CASSFAGSQETQYF
TRBJ1-5	NA	TRBD1	TRBV5-6	TGTGCCAGCAGCTTAGGACAGGGCCAGCCCCAGCATTTT	CASSLGQGQPQHF
TRBJ1-3	NA	NA	TRBV30	TGTGCCTGGAACCCTCGAGGCGGCGGAAACACCATATATTTT	CAWNPRGGGNTIYF
TRBJ1-5	NA	NA	TRBV2	TGTGCCAGCAGTGAATTAAGTTGGAAGAGCGGGCTCGGGGCTTCTTATCAGCCCCAGCATTTT	CASSELSWKSGLGASYQPQHF
TRBJ1-3	few	NA	TRBV15	TGTGCCACCTCATCCTCTGGAAACACCATATATTTT	CATSSSGNTIYF
TRBJ1-1	NA	NA	TRBV11-1	TGTGCCAGCAGCGCGGGACGGTGGGGTACTGAAGCTTTCTTT	CASSAGRWGTEAFF
TRBJ1-3	NA	TRBD1	TRBV4-1	TGCGCCAGCAGCCAGACAGGGTCTGGAAACACCATATATTTT	CASSQTGSGNTIYF
TRBJ2-5	NA	TRBD1	TRBV6-5	TGTGCCAGCATCCCGGGACAGGGAGAGACCCAGTACTTC	CASIPGQGETQYF
TRBJ1-2	once	NA	TRBV4-1	TGCGCCAGCAGCCCGGGACGGAACTATGGCTACACCTTC	CASSPGRNYGYTF
TRBJ2-7	NA	NA	TRBV4-1	TGCGCCAGCAGCCAAGTGGCAGACCGCGAGCAGTACTTC	CASSQVADREQYF
TRBJ1-2	NA	NA	TRBV4-2	TGTGCCAGCAGCCAAGATTTGACTTCAGGGGCGGGGGGCTACACCTTC	CASSQDLTSGAGGYTF
TRBJ1-1	NA	TRBD1	TRBV10-2	TGCGCCAGCAGTGAAGGGGGCAGCACTGAAGCTTTCTTT	CASSEGGSTEAFF
TRBJ1-1	few	NA	TRBV28	TGTGCCAGCAGTTTTCCACTTAACACTGAAGCTTTCTTT	CASSFPLNTEAFF
TRBJ1-5	NA	NA	TRBV19	TGTGCCAGTAGTATTCCGGACAGTTATAGCAATCAGCCCCAGCATTTT	CASSIPDSYSNQPQHF
TRBJ2-5	NA	NA	TRBV13	TGTGCCAGCAGCTCCAGACCGGGGGCCACGACACCTTACCAAGAGACCCAGTACTTC	CASSSRPGATTPYQETQYF
TRBJ2-1	NA	TRBD2	TRBV14	TGTGCCAGCAGCCTGAGAGGGCCCTCTTTAGCGGGGGCAAATGAGCAGTTCTTC	CASSLRGPSLAGANEQFF
TRBJ1-3	once	NA	TRBV30	TGTGCCTGGACAACTGGAAACACCATATATTTT	CAWTTGNTIYF
TRBJ1-2	NA	TRBD1	TRBV6-4	TGTGCCAGCAGTGACACGGACAGGGGAGGTTATGGCTACACCTTC	CASSDTDRGGYGYTF
TRBJ1-6	NA	NA	TRBV27	TGTGCCAGCAGTGACTTTGGGTCCGGAGGTTCACCCCTCCACTTT	CASSDFGSGGSPLHF
TRBJ2-7	NA	NA	TRBV7-8	TGTGCCAGCACCCTCCGGGAGGGACAGGGACCCTACGAGCAGTACTTC	CASTLREGQGPYEQYF
TRBJ2-2	once	NA	TRBV5-6	TGTGCCAGCAGCTACTCCGGGACATTAAACACCGGGGAGCTGTTTTTT	CASSYSGTLNTGELFF
TRBJ2-7	NA	NA	TRBV4-1	TGCGCCAGCAGCCAAGATCTCCACCCCTCTCGGGAGCAGTACTTC	CASSQDLHPSREQYF
TRBJ2-2	NA	NA	TRBV5-1	TGCGCCAGCAGCTTGACAGTTGCCGGGGAGCTGTTTTTT	CASSLTVAGELFF
TRBJ1-2	NA	TRBD1	TRBV2	TGTGCCAGTAGGGACAGGGTAGATGGCTACACCTTC	CASRDRVDGYTF
TRBJ2-3	NA	TRBD2	TRBV2	TGTGCCAGCAGTGGAGCGGGGTCAGATACGCAGTATTTT	CASSGAGSDTQYF
TRBJ2-1	NA	NA	TRBV4-2	TGTGCCAGCAGCCGAACGGGGGTCTCCTACAATGAGCAGTTCTTC	CASSRTGVSYNEQFF
TRBJ1-1	NA	NA	TRBV10-3	TGTGCCATCAGTGAGCGACAGACTGAAGCTTTCTTT	CAISERQTEAFF
TRBJ2-5	NA	TRBD2	TRBV4-2	TGTGCCAGCAGCGGCGAGCGGGGGGCGCAAGAGACCCAGTACTTC	CASSGERGAQETQYF
TRBJ1-6	few	NA	TRBV30	TGTGCCTGGAGGCCCTCCTCCTATAATTCACCCCTCCACTTT	CAWRPSSYNSPLHF
TRBJ1-5	NA	NA	TRBV6-5	TGTGCCAGCAGTCTCCGTGGCTATAGCAATCAGCCCCAGCATTTT	CASSLRGYSNQPQHF
TRBJ1-3	NA	NA	TRBV7-2	TGTGCCAGCAGCACCAATTCCGGAAACACCATATATTTT	CASSTNSGNTIYF
TRBJ2-3	few	NA	TRBV2	TGTGCCAGCAGTGAACGAGGCAATACGCAGTATTTT	CASSERGNTQYF
TRBJ2-1	NA	TRBD1	TRBV29-1	TGCAGCGCGGGTTCGTGGGACAGGACTAATGAGCAGTTCTTC	CSAGSWDRTNEQFF
TRBJ2-1	few	TRBD2	TRBV9	TGTGCCAGCAGCGGAGCGATCGTAGCGGGGGGCCACAATGAGCAGTTCTTC	CASSGAIVAGGHNEQFF
TRBJ2-2	NA	TRBD1	TRBV7-6	TGTGCCAGCAGCCTCTTTGACAGGGTGAACACCGGGGAGCTGTTTTTT	CASSLFDRVNTGELFF
TRBJ1-3	NA	NA	TRBV6-5	TGTGCCAGCAGACGGGACAACTCTGGAAACACCATATATTTT	CASRRDNSGNTIYF
TRBJ1-1	NA	NA	TRBV19	TGTGCCAGTAGTATAGTGCCCATGAACACTGAAGCTTTCTTT	CASSIVPMNTEAFF
TRBJ1-3	NA	TRBD1	TRBV7-9	TGTGCCAGCAGCTATGGACAGGGAATCGGAAACACCATATATTTT	CASSYGQGIGNTIYF
TRBJ2-5	NA	TRBD1	TRBV19	TGTGCCAGTAGTAAAGGGACAGGGGTGGGAGAGACCCAGTACTTC	CASSKGTGVGETQYF
TRBJ1-3	NA	TRBD1	TRBV11-2	TGTGCCAGCAGCTTCCGACAGGGGACGGGAAACACCATATATTTT	CASSFRQGTGNTIYF
TRBJ1-1	NA	NA	TRBV27	TGTGCCGTGGGGTTCCGGGGGGCGAGGTTCACTGAAGCTTTCTTT	CAVGFRGARFTEAFF
TRBJ2-2	NA	NA	TRBV2	TGTGCCAGCAGTGCCCCGGGGGGCCTCACCGGGGAGCTGTTTTTT	CASSAPGGLTGELFF
TRBJ2-6	NA	NA	TRBV19	TGTGCCAGTAGTTTTCCGGGACTGGTGGTTTCCCCGTCTGGGGCCAACGTCCTGACTTTC	CASSFPGLVVSPSGANVLTF